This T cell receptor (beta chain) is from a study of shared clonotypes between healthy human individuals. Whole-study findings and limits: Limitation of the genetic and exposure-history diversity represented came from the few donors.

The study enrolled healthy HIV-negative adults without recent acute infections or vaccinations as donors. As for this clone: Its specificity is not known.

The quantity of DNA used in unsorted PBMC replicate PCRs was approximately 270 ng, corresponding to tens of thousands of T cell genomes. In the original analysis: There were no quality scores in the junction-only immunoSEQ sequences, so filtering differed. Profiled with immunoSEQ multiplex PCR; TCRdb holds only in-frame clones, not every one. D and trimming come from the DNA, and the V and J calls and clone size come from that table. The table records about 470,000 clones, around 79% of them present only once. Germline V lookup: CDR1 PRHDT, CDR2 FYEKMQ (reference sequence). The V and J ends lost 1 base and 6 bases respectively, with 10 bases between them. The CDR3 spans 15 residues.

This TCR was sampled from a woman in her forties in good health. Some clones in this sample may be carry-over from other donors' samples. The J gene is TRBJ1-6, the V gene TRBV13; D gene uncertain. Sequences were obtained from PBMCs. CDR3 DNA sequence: TGTGCCAGCAGCTTAGACGGGGTCATTAATTCACCCCTCCACTTT. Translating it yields CASSLDGVINSPLHF.